A selection of T cell receptor beta chains follows, all from one sample in a study of low-dose radiotherapy and immunotherapy resistance in tumors. Via MiXCR, TCRdb re-called the reads, giving one row per CDR3 protein. The data show just over 90,000 distinct CDR3 sequences, with 20% to 25% seen just once and roughly 13% held by the top ten. This sample comprised PBMCs, obtained after low-dose radiotherapy plus immunotherapy. These receptors all stem from a female donor with ovarian cancer. The CDR3 runs from the conserved cysteine through the conserved F or W. Fields, in order: V gene, clone size, D gene, CDR3 length, J gene, CDR3 DNA, CDR3 protein. The D gene is left open where the match is weak. Some rows have no size entry. The others give once, few or many, or a class for an expanded clone.

TRBV9	few	TRBD1	16	TRBJ2-2	TGTGCCAGCAGCACAGGACAGGGCATGGGCACCGGGGAGCTGTTTTTT	CASSTGQGMGTGELFF
TRBV11-2	many	TRBD1	15	TRBJ2-7	TGTGCCAGCAGCCAAACGGACAGGGGAGTCTACGAGCAGTACTTC	CASSQTDRGVYEQYF
TRBV10-3	many	TRBD2	17	TRBJ2-2	TGTGCCATCAGGGCAGGACTAGCGGGGGCCCACGCCGGGGAGCTGTTTTTT	CAIRAGLAGAHAGELFF
TRBV7-2	many	-	13	TRBJ2-2	TGTGCCAGCACCATCATACAGGCCGGGGAGCTGTTTTTT	CASTIIQAGELFF
TRBV20-1	many	TRBD2	17	TRBJ2-1	TGCAGTGCTAGAGCCCCGAGGGGACTAGCGGACAACAATGAGCAGTTCTTC	CSARAPRGLADNNEQFF
TRBV29-1	-	-	15	TRBJ1-1	TGCAGCGTTTTCGGGGGGCGCGGGGGAAACACTGAAGCTTTCTTT	CSVFGGRGGNTEAFF
TRBV7-2	many	TRBD2	17	TRBJ2-1	TGTGCCAGCAGCTACACCGGGACTAGCGGGAGGTACAATGAGCAGTTCTTC	CASSYTGTSGRYNEQFF
TRBV27	many	-	18	TRBJ2-2	TGTGCCAGCAGTTTATTTTGGGGGGGCGGACTTAACACCGGGGAGCTGTTTTTT	CASSLFWGGGLNTGELFF
TRBV6-2/TRBV6-3	many	TRBD2	16	TRBJ2-7	TGTGCCAGCAGTTACGATGGGACTAGCGGGCCTTACGAGCAGTACTTC	CASSYDGTSGPYEQYF
TRBV11-1	many	-	14	TRBJ1-1	TGTGCCAGCAGCTTCGGAGGGTTGGGCACTGAAGCTTTCTTT	CASSFGGLGTEAFF
TRBV6-2/TRBV6-3	many	-	15	TRBJ1-5	TGTGCCAGCAATCTCGACAGGTTAGGCAATCAGCCCCAGCATTTT	CASNLDRLGNQPQHF
TRBV14	-	TRBD2	15	TRBJ2-1	TGTGCCAGCAGCGTCAGACTAGCGGGGCACAATGAGCAGTTCTTC	CASSVRLAGHNEQFF
TRBV6-1	few	-	13	TRBJ1-1	TGTGCCAGCATCGGAGCCATGAACACTGAAGCTTTCTTT	CASIGAMNTEAFF
TRBV5-1	many	-	15	TRBJ1-1	TGTGCCAGCAGCGAAGGACAGTTGAGGAACACTGAAGCTTTCTTT	CASSEGQLRNTEAFF
TRBV20-1	-	TRBD1	11	TRBJ2-1	TGCAGTGCTGACAGGGGGAGTGAGCAGTTCTTC	CSADRGSEQFF
TRBV6-5	-	-	15	TRBJ2-6	TGTGCCAGCAGTAACCAGGCCTCTGGGGCCAACGTCCTGACTTTC	CASSNQASGANVLTF
TRBV10-3	many	-	13	TRBJ2-7	TGTGCCATCCAGGAAAGAGCTTCCTACGAGCAGTACTTC	CAIQERASYEQYF
TRBV5-1	many	-	16	TRBJ1-6	TGCGCCAGCAGTTTAGGGGCCGGCAGGGAAGGGTCACCCCTCCACTTT	CASSLGAGREGSPLHF
TRBV20-1	many	-	14	TRBJ2-7	TGCAGTGCTAGAGATCTTAACGGAACCTACGAGCAGTACTTC	CSARDLNGTYEQYF
TRBV20-1	many	-	12	TRBJ1-2	TGCAGTGCCGAACAGGCAGGGAGAGGCTACACCTTC	CSAEQAGRGYTF
TRBV30	-	-	15	TRBJ1-4	TGTGCCTGGAGTGTGTCGGCCCAGCCCATCGAAAAACTGTTTTTT	CAWSVSAQPIEKLFF
TRBV6-2/TRBV6-3	many	-	16	TRBJ2-1	TGTGCCAGCAGTTACTCGCGTGGTGGACAGTTCAATGAGCAGTTCTTC	CASSYSRGGQFNEQFF
TRBV11-2	-	-	15	TRBJ2-1	TGTGCCAGCAGCTCCAGCGGACGCTCCTACAATGAGCAGTTCTTC	CASSSSGRSYNEQFF
TRBV9	many	TRBD2	18	TRBJ2-4	TGTGCCAGCAGCGCCGGGACTAGCGGGAGAGGGTGGGGAAACATTCAGTACTTC	CASSAGTSGRGWGNIQYF
TRBV23-1	many	-	16	TRBJ2-3	TGCGCCAGCAGTCAATCGAGGCAGGGAAGCACAGATACGCAGTATTTT	CASSQSRQGSTDTQYF
TRBV29-1	many	-	13	TRBJ2-1	TGCAGCGTGAAACCGGGCGGTTACAATGAGCAGTTCTTC	CSVKPGGYNEQFF
TRBV19	many	-	12	TRBJ1-5	TGTGCCAGTCGACAGGGCAATCAGCCCCAGCATTTT	CASRQGNQPQHF
TRBV18	many	TRBD1	14	TRBJ2-5	TGTGCCAGCTCACCACGGGACAGGGGGGAGTCCCAGTACTTC	CASSPRDRGESQYF
TRBV15	many	-	14	TRBJ2-7	TGTGCCACCAGCAGCGGGCCAAGGAAGGACGAGCAGTACTTC	CATSSGPRKDEQYF
TRBV10-2	many	-	12	TRBJ2-5	TGCGCCAGCACAGACCCAATGAAGACCCAGTACTTC	CASTDPMKTQYF
TRBV2	-	-	11	TRBJ1-6	TGTGCCAGCAGTAGGACTTCACCCCTCCACTTT	CASSRTSPLHF
TRBV20-1	many	-	14	TRBJ1-1	TGCAGTGCTAAACCAACCGGTTGGGGCCGAGGAGCTTTCTTT	CSAKPTGWGRGAFF
TRBV5-1	-	TRBD1	11	TRBJ2-7	TGCGCCAGCCGGACAGGCTACGAGCAGTACTTC	CASRTGYEQYF
TRBV6-2/TRBV6-3	many	-	15	TRBJ1-4	TGTGCCAGCACCCACCCGGGAGGTGGGAATGAAAAACTGTTTTTT	CASTHPGGGNEKLFF
TRBV2	many	-	11	TRBJ2-2	TGTGCCAGCACCGACTGGACGGAGCTGTTTTTT	CASTDWTELFF
TRBV4-2	many	-	14	TRBJ2-1	TGTGCCAGCAGCCAAAATTCAATCGGGGGTGAGCAGTTCTTC	CASSQNSIGGEQFF
TRBV4-2	many	-	12	TRBJ2-7	TGTGCCAGCAGCCACATCCCCTACGAGCAGTACTTC	CASSHIPYEQYF